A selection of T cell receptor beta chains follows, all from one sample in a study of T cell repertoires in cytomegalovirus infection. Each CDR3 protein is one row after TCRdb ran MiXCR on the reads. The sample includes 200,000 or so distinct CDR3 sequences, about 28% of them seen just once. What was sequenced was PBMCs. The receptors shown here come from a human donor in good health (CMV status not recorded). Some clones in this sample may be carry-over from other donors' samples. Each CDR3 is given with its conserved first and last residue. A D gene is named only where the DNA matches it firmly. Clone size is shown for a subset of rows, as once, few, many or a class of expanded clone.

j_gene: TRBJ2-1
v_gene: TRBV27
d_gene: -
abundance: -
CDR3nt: TGTGCCAGCAGCGACGGGCCCCCATCCTACAATGAGCAGTTCTTC
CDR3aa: CASSDGPPSYNEQFF

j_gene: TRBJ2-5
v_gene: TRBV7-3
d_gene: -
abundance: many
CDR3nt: TGTGCCAGCAGCTTATCACTAGTACAAGAGACCCAGTACTTC
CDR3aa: CASSLSLVQETQYF

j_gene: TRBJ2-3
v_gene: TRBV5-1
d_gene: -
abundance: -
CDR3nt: TGCGCCAGCAGCTCAAGGGTAGGGGTCCCCACAGATACGCAGTATTTT
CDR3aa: CASSSRVGVPTDTQYF

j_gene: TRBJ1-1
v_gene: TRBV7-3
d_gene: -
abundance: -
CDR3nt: TGTGCCAGCAGCAACGACGGGAACACTGAAGCTTTCTTT
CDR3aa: CASSNDGNTEAFF

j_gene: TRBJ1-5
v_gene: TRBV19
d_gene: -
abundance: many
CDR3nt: TGTGCCAGTAAGGAGGACAGCGCCCAGCCCCAGCATTTT
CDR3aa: CASKEDSAQPQHF

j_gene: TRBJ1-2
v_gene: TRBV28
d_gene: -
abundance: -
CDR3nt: TGTGCCAGCAGTCCCTCAGGGGTCTATGGCTACACCTTC
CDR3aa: CASSPSGVYGYTF

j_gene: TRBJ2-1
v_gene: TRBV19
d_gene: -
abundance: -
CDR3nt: TGTGCCAGTTCCGTGGAGGGCTCCTACAATGAGCAGTTCTTC
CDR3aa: CASSVEGSYNEQFF

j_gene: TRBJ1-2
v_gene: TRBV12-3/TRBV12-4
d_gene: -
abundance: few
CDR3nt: TGTGCCAGCAGGCAGGCCGAAGGGGGCTACACCTTC
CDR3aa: CASRQAEGGYTF

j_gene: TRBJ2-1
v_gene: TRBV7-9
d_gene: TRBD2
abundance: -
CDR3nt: TGTGCCAGCAGGACGACTGCGGGGGGGGATGAGCAGTTCTTC
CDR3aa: CASRTTAGGDEQFF

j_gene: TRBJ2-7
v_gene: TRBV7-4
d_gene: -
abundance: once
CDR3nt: TGTGCCAGCAGCTCCGCAGCTTCCTACGAGCAGTACTTC
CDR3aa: CASSSAASYEQYF

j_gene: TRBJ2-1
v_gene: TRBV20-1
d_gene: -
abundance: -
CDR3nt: TGCAGTGCTAGAGGGGGTAGCGGATACTACAATGAGCAGTTCTTC
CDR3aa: CSARGGSGYYNEQFF

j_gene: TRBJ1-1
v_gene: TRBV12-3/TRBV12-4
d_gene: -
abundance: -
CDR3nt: TGTGCCAGCAGTGCGACTCTCCCCAAAGCTTTCTTT
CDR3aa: CASSATLPKAFF

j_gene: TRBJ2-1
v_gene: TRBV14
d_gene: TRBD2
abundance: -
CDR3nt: TGTGCCAGCAACCAAGTCTGGGGTAGCGGGGACTACAATGAGCAGTTCTTC
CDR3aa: CASNQVWGSGDYNEQFF

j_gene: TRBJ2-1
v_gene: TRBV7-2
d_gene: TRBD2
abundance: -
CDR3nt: TGTGCCAGCAGCTTAGTCGGGGGGACGCCCGGGAATGAGCAGTTCTTC
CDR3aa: CASSLVGGTPGNEQFF

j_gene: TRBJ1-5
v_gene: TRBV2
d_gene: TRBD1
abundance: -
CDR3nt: TGTGCCAGCAGTGCACCGGGACAGGGGCTGGGGGTTCAGCCCCAGCATTTT
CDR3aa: CASSAPGQGLGVQPQHF

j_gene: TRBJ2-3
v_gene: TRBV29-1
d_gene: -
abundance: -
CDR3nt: TGCAGCTCAGCCCAGTCTAGCACAGATACGCAGTATTTT
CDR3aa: CSSAQSSTDTQYF

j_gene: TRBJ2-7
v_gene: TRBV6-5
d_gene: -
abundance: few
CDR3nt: TGTGCCAGCCGAGGGACGGCGAGCTCCTACGAGCAGTACTTC
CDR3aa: CASRGTASSYEQYF

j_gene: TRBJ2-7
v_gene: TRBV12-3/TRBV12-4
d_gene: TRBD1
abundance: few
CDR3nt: TGTGCCAGCAGCCTCTCCGGGACAGGGGACGAGCAGTACTTC
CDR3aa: CASSLSGTGDEQYF

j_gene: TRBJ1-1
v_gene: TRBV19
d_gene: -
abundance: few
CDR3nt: TGTGCCAGTAGTAGGGCAGCCATGAACACTGAAGCTTTCTTT
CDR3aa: CASSRAAMNTEAFF

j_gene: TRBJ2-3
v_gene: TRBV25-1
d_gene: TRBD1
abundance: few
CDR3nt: TGTGCCAGCAGTGATCAGAACAGGGGAGCAGATACGCAGTATTTT
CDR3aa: CASSDQNRGADTQYF

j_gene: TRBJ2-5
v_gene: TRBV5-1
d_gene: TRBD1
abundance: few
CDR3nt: TGCGCCAGCAGCCCACAGGGGACCGAGACCCAGTACTTC
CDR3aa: CASSPQGTETQYF

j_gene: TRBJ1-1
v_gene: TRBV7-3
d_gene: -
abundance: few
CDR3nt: TGTGCCAGCAGCTCTACCGGTCTGGCCACTGAAGCTTTCTTT
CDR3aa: CASSSTGLATEAFF

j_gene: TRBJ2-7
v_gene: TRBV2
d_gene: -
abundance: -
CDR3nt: TGTGCCAGCAGTTTTAGGTTGCTAGAATACGAGCAGTACTTC
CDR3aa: CASSFRLLEYEQYF

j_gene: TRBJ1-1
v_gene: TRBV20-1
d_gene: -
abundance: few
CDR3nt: TGCAGTGCTAGAGATGAAGCGGGCACTCGCTGGGGTGATACTGAAGCTTTCTTT
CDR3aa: CSARDEAGTRWGDTEAFF

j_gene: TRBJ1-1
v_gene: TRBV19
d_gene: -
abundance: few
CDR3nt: TGTGCCAGTAGTACTCCGGACACCGAAGCTTTCTTT
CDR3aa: CASSTPDTEAFF